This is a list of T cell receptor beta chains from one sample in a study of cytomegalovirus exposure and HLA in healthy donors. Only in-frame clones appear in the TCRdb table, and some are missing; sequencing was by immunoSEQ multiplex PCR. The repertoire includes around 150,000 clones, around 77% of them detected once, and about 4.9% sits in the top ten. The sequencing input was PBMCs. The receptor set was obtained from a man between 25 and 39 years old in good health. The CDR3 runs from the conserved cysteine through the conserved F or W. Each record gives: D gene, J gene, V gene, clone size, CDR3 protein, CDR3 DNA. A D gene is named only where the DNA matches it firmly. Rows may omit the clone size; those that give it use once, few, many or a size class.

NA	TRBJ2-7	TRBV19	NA	CASSMDRPYEQYF	TGTGCCAGTAGTATGGACAGACCCTACGAGCAGTACTTC
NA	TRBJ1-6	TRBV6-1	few	CASSRVAGRSPLHF	TGTGCCAGCAGCAGAGTGGCGGGCCGCTCACCCCTCCACTTT
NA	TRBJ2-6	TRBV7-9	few	CASSLGGAGANVLTF	TGTGCCAGCAGCCTTGGCGGGGCCGGGGCCAACGTCCTGACTTTC
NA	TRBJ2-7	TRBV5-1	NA	CASSLGQEPYEQYF	TGCGCCAGCAGCCTTGGGCAGGAACCCTACGAGCAGTACTTC
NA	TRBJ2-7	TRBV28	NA	CASSSRGRDYEQYF	TGTGCCAGCAGTTCCCGGGGTAGGGACTACGAGCAGTACTTC
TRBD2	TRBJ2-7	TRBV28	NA	CASRLGGFEQYF	TGTGCCAGCAGGTTGGGAGGGTTCGAGCAGTACTTC
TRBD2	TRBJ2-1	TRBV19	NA	CASSSSGSAYNEQFF	TGTGCCAGTAGTTCTAGCGGGAGTGCCTACAATGAGCAGTTCTTC
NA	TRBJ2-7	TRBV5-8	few	CASSLEPGGTYEQYF	TGTGCCAGCAGCTTGGAACCAGGCGGGACCTACGAGCAGTACTTC
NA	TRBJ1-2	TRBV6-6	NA	CASSFYGSTASYGYTF	TGTGCCAGCAGTTTCTATGGTTCGACAGCCTCCTATGGCTACACCTTC
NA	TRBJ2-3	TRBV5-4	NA	CASRGDLGTDTQYF	TGTGCCAGCAGAGGGGATCTCGGCACAGATACGCAGTATTTT
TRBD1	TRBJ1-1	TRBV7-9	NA	CATVDRGDTEAFF	TGTGCCACCGTGGACAGGGGGGACACTGAAGCTTTCTTT
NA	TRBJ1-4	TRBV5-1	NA	CASSPSGATNEKLFF	TGCGCCAGCAGCCCCTCAGGGGCAACTAATGAAAAACTGTTTTTT
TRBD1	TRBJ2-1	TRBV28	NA	CASSILQGNEQFF	TGTGCCAGCAGTATCCTACAGGGGAATGAGCAGTTCTTC
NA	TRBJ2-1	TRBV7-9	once	CASSSGLDAHNEQFF	TGTGCCAGCAGCTCGGGACTCGACGCCCACAATGAGCAGTTCTTC